One sample yielded the 32 T cell receptor beta chains listed below, sequenced in a study of blood T cell repertoires in COVID-19. Generated by immunoSEQ multiplex PCR, the TCRdb table keeps only in-frame clones and is missing some. The sample yields about 150,000 clones, 70% to 90% seen once. The sequenced sample was peripheral blood. All receptors derive from a man between 60 and 70 years old with COVID-19, enrolled during active disease.

The chain links TRBV6-5 to TRBJ1-2; 7 bases are shared with TRBD1. Germline V lookup: CDR1 MNHEY, CDR2 SVGAGI. The length of the CDR3 is 13 residues. Losses at the gene ends were 3 bases for V and 6 bases for J; bases not matched to a gene: 4. CDR3 amino acids: CASSYEGADGYTF. Written as DNA, the CDR3 is TGTGCCAGCAGTTATGAGGGGGCGGATGGCTACACCTTC.

This sequence joins TRBV2 and TRBJ2-2; D not certain. Per germline, CDR1 SNHLY and CDR2 FYNNEI. V dropped 7 bases and J dropped 4 bases, with 10 bases sitting between them. The CDR3 extends over 13 amino acids. This CDR3 is CASNLQVTGELFF. Written as DNA, the CDR3 is TGTGCCAGCAACTTGCAGGTCACCGGGGAGCTGTTTTTT. Combining the CDR3 with reference TRBV2 and TRBJ2-2 gives the whole variable domain EPEVTQTPSHQVTQMGQEVILRCVPISNHLYFYWYRQILGQKVEFLVSFYNNEISEKSEIFDDQFSVERPDGSNFTLKIRSTKLEDSAMYFCASNLQVTGELFFGEGSRLTVL.

The chain employs TRBV6-2 or TRBV6-3 and TRBJ2-7; the match to TRBD1 covers 7 bases. The CDR3 consists of 15 residues. J lost 1 base, V lost 2 bases, and 5 bases had no gene match. The germline gives CDR1 MNHEY, CDR2 SVGEGT. CDR3 bases: TGTGCCAGCAGTTACCAGGGACAGAGGTCCTACGAGCAGTACTTC. This translates into CASSYQGQRSYEQYF.

The chain joins TRBV18 to TRBJ2-7; 9 bases align to TRBD1. Trimming at V came to 5 bases and at J to 0 bases, leaving 11 bases not matched to a gene. Germline V gene lookup returns CDR1 KGHSH and CDR2 LQKENI. The CDR3 consists of 17 residues. DNA of the CDR3: TGTGCCAGCTCAAAAGCCGGACAGGGGCCGAACTCCTACGAGCAGTACTTC. Its protein is CASSKAGQGPNSYEQYF.

The J gene is TRBJ1-2, the V gene TRBV18; the D is unclear. The CDR3 runs to 13 residues. V was cut by 5 bases and J by 4 bases, with 11 bases left in between. The V gene's germline CDR1 is KGHSH and CDR2 LQKENI. CDR3 sequence: CASSDTARYGYTF. CDR3 bases: TGTGCCAGCTCAGACACCGCCCGCTATGGCTACACCTTC.

In DNA, the CDR3 is TGTGCCAGCAGCGGAGAGGGACAGACCTACAATGAGCAGTTCTTC. Its protein is CASSGEGQTYNEQFF. The chain uses TRBV7-2 and TRBJ2-1, with 7 bases lining up with TRBD1. This CDR3 comprises 15 residues. Trimming cost V 5 bases and J 2 bases; bases outside gene matches: 6. Looked up from germline, CDR1 is SGHTA and CDR2 is FQGNSA.

This chain uses TRBV2 with TRBJ1-5, with a possible D match to TRBD1 (5 bases). Trimming removed 2 bases from V and 2 bases from J, with 13 bases in between. Per the germline V gene, CDR1 is SNHLY and CDR2 is FYNNEI. The CDR3 spans 16 residues. Here the CDR3 DNA reads TGTGCCAGCAGTGAATTCGGGGGTAGAGGCAATCAGCCCCAGCATTTT. Protein: CASSEFGGRGNQPQHF. Filled out from reference TRBV2 and TRBJ1-5, the complete variable domain reads EPEVTQTPSHQVTQMGQEVILRCVPISNHLYFYWYRQILGQKVEFLVSFYNNEISEKSEIFDDQFSVERPDGSNFTLKIRSTKLEDSAMYFCASSEFGGRGNQPQHFGDGTRLSIL.

The genes are TRBV5-6 and TRBJ1-2; 8 nucleotides agree with TRBD1. Germline values: CDR1 SGHDT, CDR2 YYEEEE. The V and J ends lost 4 bases and 2 bases, in that order; junction bases with no gene match: 10. This CDR3 spans 16 amino acids. The CDR3 reads CASSVDRGPSNYGYTF. The DNA of the CDR3 is TGTGCCAGCAGCGTAGACAGGGGCCCGAGCAACTATGGCTACACCTTC.

The chain joins TRBV5-8 to TRBJ2-7; 7 bases agree with TRBD1. The CDR3 extends over 13 amino acids. The junction had 4 bases not matched to a gene; V was cut back by 4 bases and J by 3 bases. Germline V lookup: CDR1 SGHTS, CDR2 YDEGEE. The CDR3 sequence is CASSRDSIYEQYF. CDR3 in DNA: TGTGCCAGCAGCAGGGACAGTATCTACGAGCAGTACTTC.

The chain joins TRBV5-6 to TRBJ1-1; maybe TRBD1 (6 bases). The CDR3 consists of 16 residues. Germline V gene sequence: CDR1 SGHDT, CDR2 YYEEEE. Trimming left V 4 bases short and J 1 base short, with 17 bases between. The CDR3 sequence is CASSPGDEGENTEAFF. In DNA, the CDR3 is TGTGCCAGCAGCCCGGGTGATGAGGGGGAGAACACTGAAGCTTTCTTT.

The chain has TRBV19 and TRBJ1-2; D unclear. Between the trimmed V and J ends, which lost 1 base and 0 bases, there was a span of 9 bases. There are 15 residues in the CDR3. CDR1 LNHDA and CDR2 SQIVND come from the germline V gene (reference sequence). The CDR3 region is CASSIVSSANYGYTF. The CDR3 DNA reads as TGTGCCAGTAGTATAGTATCGTCCGCTAACTATGGCTACACCTTC.

V and J are TRBV30 and TRBJ1-2; no clear D gene. The ends were cut back, 0 bases at V and 4 bases at J, with 6 bases in the middle. The CDR3 extends over 12 amino acids. Germline CDR1 is GTSNPN and CDR2 is SVGIG (reference sequence). The CDR3 DNA is TGTGCCTGGAGTGTAATCGTCTATGGCTACACCTTC. Protein: CAWSVIVYGYTF.

The chain uses TRBV5-4 and TRBJ1-1, with D perhaps matching TRBD1 (5 bases). Deletions cut 4 bases from V and 0 bases from J, with 13 bases between. The CDR3 consists of 15 residues. CDR1 SGHNT and CDR2 YYREEE come from the germline V gene (reference sequence). CDR3 nucleotides: TGTGCCAGCAGCGCACAACAGGCGGTGAACACTGAAGCTTTCTTT. Translating it yields CASSAQQAVNTEAFF.

This clone was picked up one time. The rearrangement joins TRBV5-1 to TRBJ1-4; perhaps TRBD1 as D (5 bases). The CDR3 length is 14 residues. V gave up 5 bases and J gave up 2 bases, with 10 bases separating them. In germline, CDR1 is SGHRS, CDR2 YFSETQ. This chain's CDR3 is CASSTDSTNEKLFF. CDR3 sequence (DNA): TGCGCCAGCAGTACCGACAGTACTAATGAAAAACTGTTTTTT.

This clone showed up just once. The gene calls are TRBV6-2 or TRBV6-3 and TRBJ2-7; 7 positions agree with TRBD2. The CDR3 runs to 14 residues. Germline V lookup: CDR1 MNHEY, CDR2 SVGEGT. With 6 bases clipped from V and 1 base from J, the junction kept 6 bases outside the gene matches. The CDR3 DNA reads as TGTGCCAGCAGCGTCGGGAGGTCATCCTACGAGCAGTACTTC. Its translation: CASSVGRSSYEQYF.

The rearrangement uses TRBV11-1 and TRBJ1-3; 7 positions match TRBD1. V lost 2 bases, J lost 3 bases, and 7 bases stayed unmatched. The CDR3 sequence is 16 residues long. Germline CDR1 is SGHAT and CDR2 is FQDESV (reference sequence). The CDR3 bases are TGTGCCAGCAGCTTAACCGGGACAGCGTTTGGAAACACCATATATTTT. Translating it yields CASSLTGTAFGNTIYF.

This clone appeared a single time. This chain joins TRBV6-2 or TRBV6-3 and TRBJ2-1, with TRBD2 identical over 9 bases. CDR1 is MNHEY, CDR2 SVGEGT, per germline. The CDR3 runs 14 residues. Trimming at V came to 5 bases and at J to 9 bases, leaving 8 bases not matched to a gene. CDR3 sequence: CASSRLADTSEQFF. In DNA, the CDR3 is TGTGCCAGCAGTAGACTAGCGGACACCAGTGAGCAGTTCTTC.

V and J are TRBV6-5 and TRBJ1-2; D not resolved. Trimming shortened V by 0 bases and J by 4 bases, and 15 bases separated the two germline ends. Germline loops: CDR1 MNHEY, CDR2 SVGAGI. The CDR3 totals 16 residues. CDR3 in amino acids: CASSYSYLGDPYGYTF. CDR3 nucleotide sequence: TGTGCCAGCAGTTACTCGTACCTGGGAGACCCCTATGGCTACACCTTC.

The CDR3 DNA follows: TGTGCCAGCAGTCCTCTACCAAAGACAGGGGACACCTTC. Translating it yields CASSPLPKTGDTF. This chain connects TRBV12-3 or TRBV12-4 to TRBJ1-2, with TRBD1 matching 8 bases. J was trimmed by 12 bases and V by 5 bases; bases with no gene match: 11. The CDR3 covers 13 residues.

The chain links TRBV9 to TRBJ1-3; 8 bases are a match to TRBD1. From germline, CDR1 is SGDLS and CDR2 YYNGEE. With 0 bases clipped from V and 2 bases from J, the junction kept 4 bases outside the gene matches. The CDR3 length is 16 residues. CDR3 sequence reads: CASSVAPTGAGNTIYF. CDR3 coding DNA: TGTGCCAGCAGCGTAGCACCGACAGGGGCTGGAAACACCATATATTTT.

The chain employs TRBV11-2 and TRBJ2-7; 7 nucleotides match TRBD2. This CDR3 region has 17 residues. Germline V gives CDR1 SGHAT, CDR2 FQNNGV. With 2 bases clipped from V and 3 bases from J, the junction kept 13 bases outside the gene matches. The CDR3, as DNA: TGTGCCAGCAGCTTAAACCATGGGGGGGTAAGGGACTACGAGCAGTACTTC. This translates into CASSLNHGGVRDYEQYF.

This CDR3 is CASRTRGVNYGYTF. DNA for the CDR3: TGTGCCAGCAGAACCAGGGGTGTTAACTATGGCTACACCTTC. The V gene is TRBV2, the J gene TRBJ1-2, with D possibly matching TRBD1 (6 bases). Trimming left V 6 bases short and J 1 base short, with 12 bases between. Germline CDR1 SNHLY, CDR2 FYNNEI. The CDR3 contains 14 residues.

CDR3 nucleotides: TGTGCCACCAGTGAATATGGACCAGCGGAGAGTAATGAGCAGTTCTTC. Translation: CATSEYGPAESNEQFF. The V and J genes are TRBV24-1 and TRBJ2-1; TRBD2 might be the D (5 bases). Germline loops: CDR1 KGHDR, CDR2 SFDVKD. Trimming cost V 4 bases and J 7 bases, with 19 bases left between them. The CDR3 totals 16 residues.

This chain connects TRBV7-2 to TRBJ1-1; D not certain. Germline V gives CDR1 SGHTA, CDR2 FQGNSA. The V and J ends lost 4 bases and 0 bases respectively, with 18 bases between them. The CDR3 consists of 17 residues. CDR3 protein: CASSSGLFQSMNTEAFF. The CDR3 DNA sequence: TGTGCCAGCAGCTCCGGACTATTCCAATCTATGAACACTGAAGCTTTCTTT.

This chain joins TRBV6-2 or TRBV6-3 and TRBJ1-1; D gene ambiguous. The CDR3 has 14 residues. Germline V gene lookup returns CDR1 MNHEY and CDR2 SVGEGT. Trimming took off 2 bases at V and 3 bases at J, with 10 bases between the two ends. Here the CDR3 DNA reads TGTGCCAGCAGTTACGACACAGACCACACTGAAGCTTTCTTT. This encodes CASSYDTDHTEAFF.

About this clone itself: The junction departs from the called germline gene at one end, perhaps through a read error. The rearrangement links TRBV7-7 to TRBJ1-3, with 10 bases aligning to TRBD1. The CDR3 sequence is 15 residues long. CDR1 is SSHAT and CDR2 is FNYEAQ in the germline V gene (reference sequence). CDR3 sequence: CASSPGTGAGNTIYF. The DNA for the CDR3 is TGTGCTAGCAGCCCAGGGACAGGGGCTGGAAACACCATATATTTT. Drawing the rest from reference TRBV7-7 and TRBJ1-3, the complete variable domain is GAGVSQSPRYKVTKRGQDVTLRCDPISSHATLYWYQQALGQGPEFLTYFNYEAQPDKSGLPSDRFSAERPEGSISTLTIQRTEQRDSAMYRCASSPGTGAGNTIYFGEGSWLTVV.

This clone was seen once. This chain connects TRBV18 to TRBJ2-5, with 11 bases matching TRBD1. Germline CDR1 and CDR2: KGHSH and LQKENI. This CDR3 spans 17 amino acids. V shed 4 bases and J 2 bases; nucleotides not matched to a gene: 9. CDR3 DNA sequence: TGTGCCAGCTCACTGATCAGTGGGACAGGGGGTCAAGAGACCCAGTACTTC. It is translated as CASSLISGTGGQETQYF.

This clone was picked up a small number of times. The gene calls are TRBV7-9 and TRBJ2-7, with 7 bases lining up with TRBD2. Germline V CDR1 and CDR2: SEHNR, FQNEAQ (reference sequence). The J segment lost 1 base and the V segment lost 4 bases, leaving 4 bases of the junction unmatched. The CDR3 extends over 14 amino acids. The CDR3 region is CASSSGGGSYEQYF. CDR3 bases: TGTGCCAGCAGCTCCGGGGGAGGGTCCTACGAGCAGTACTTC.

This clone was seen a handful of times. The V and J genes are TRBV5-5 and TRBJ1-5, with D hard to call. Germline V CDR1 and CDR2: SGHKS, YYEKEE (reference sequence). The CDR3 consists of 15 residues. V was trimmed by 0 bases and J by 2 bases, leaving 9 bases between them. The CDR3 sequence: CASSLDGRGNQPQHF. In nucleotides, the CDR3 is TGTGCCAGCAGCTTGGACGGGAGGGGCAATCAGCCCCAGCATTTT.

V is TRBV7-2 and J is TRBJ1-2; D call uncertain. The germline V gene has CDR1 SGHTA and CDR2 FQGNSA. The CDR3 covers 15 residues. V lost 3 bases to trimming and J lost 3 bases, with 14 bases between them. For the CDR3, the DNA is TGTGCCAGCAGCTTTTCGGTAGGAGCGGACTATGGCTACACCTTC. It encodes CASSFSVGADYGYTF.

CDR3 sequence: CASTISLAGGREQYF. The CDR3 region has the DNA TGTGCCAGCACCATAAGTCTAGCGGGAGGGCGAGAGCAGTACTTC. The chain uses TRBV2 and TRBJ2-7, with 12 bases identical to TRBD2. CDR1 and CDR2 from the germline V gene are SNHLY and FYNNEI. The junction had 11 bases not matched to a gene; V was cut back by 7 bases and J by 7 bases. The length of the CDR3 is 15 residues.

This clone was seen more than once but under ten times. The chain links TRBV19 to TRBJ1-5; 8 bases are shared with TRBD1. The junction had 11 bases not matched to a gene; V was cut back by 4 bases and J by 0 bases. This CDR3 is built from 18 residues. The germline V gene encodes CDR1 LNHDA and CDR2 SQIVND (reference sequence). The CDR3: CASSNPGQATSSNQPQHF. The CDR3 bases are TGTGCCAGTAGTAACCCGGGACAGGCTACTAGTAGCAATCAGCCCCAGCATTTT.